Listed below are T cell receptor beta chains from one sample, sequenced in a study of blood T cell repertoires in COVID-19. Method: immunoSEQ multiplex PCR; TCRdb's copy keeps in-frame clones and lacks some. This table has roughly 90,000 clones, 80% appearing once. The source material was peripheral blood. The receptors stem from a woman aged 70-85 years with acute or convalescent COVID-19. Both conserved end residues are part of each CDR3. Each record gives: J gene, V gene, D gene, CDR3 protein. A D gene is named only where the DNA matches it firmly.

TRBJ2-1,TRBV14,.,CASSPTHNEQFF
TRBJ1-6,TRBV5-8,TRBD1,CASSLGDREDSPLHF
TRBJ2-1,TRBV28,TRBD2,CATTGTSRYEQFF
TRBJ1-4,TRBV4-2,.,CASSQDLSRGNEKLFF
TRBJ2-7,TRBV6-1,TRBD2,CASSESGGQYF
TRBJ2-5,TRBV19,TRBD1,CASSRQGQTQYF
TRBJ2-5,TRBV7-6,TRBD2,CASSPESGGAQETQYF
TRBJ2-3,TRBV5-1,.,CASRDGGGPLAQYF
TRBJ1-2,TRBV19,.,CASSERGPANYGYTF
TRBJ1-3,TRBV14,.,CASTFSGNTIYF
TRBJ2-7,TRBV30,TRBD2,CAWSIQRGYEQYF
TRBJ2-7,TRBV7-6,TRBD2,CASSLVMSGLGGYEQYF
TRBJ1-1,TRBV11-1,.,CASSSVWRDTEAFF
TRBJ2-7,TRBV6-5,.,CASSPGEWRPYEQYF
TRBJ2-6,TRBV5-1,.,CASSLGVAGANVLTF
TRBJ2-7,TRBV5-1,.,CASSLAGSRYEQYF
TRBJ2-1,TRBV6-5,TRBD1,CASSYWGQNEQFF
TRBJ1-6,TRBV28,TRBD1,CASSTRQGILGSPLHF
TRBJ1-5,TRBV2,TRBD1,CASRKEGALNQPQHF
TRBJ2-7,TRBV19,TRBD2,CASSRMGLGNYEQYF
TRBJ2-1,TRBV27,.,CASSLGVGEQFF
TRBJ1-6,TRBV9,.,CASSVGTDKISPLHF